This TCR beta chain was identified in a study of CD8+CD57+ T cells in acquired aplastic anemia. About the research overall: CD4+ and CD8+ cells, once sorted, gave DNA averaging roughly 3 ug.

As concerns this clonotype: The germline gene is not matched at one end of the junction; a read error may be the cause.

Germline V gene data show CDR1 as SNHLY and CDR2 as FYNNEI. This CDR3 spans 15 amino acids. The TCR beta profiling, which covered VDJ combination and CDR3 sequence, was carried out using genomic DNA as the template. One entry per CDR3 protein results from TCRdb running MiXCR on the reads. The sample comprises about 120,000 distinct CDR3 sequences, 55% to 70% of which are singletons, and around 29% rests with the top ten. Sequencing involved patients with CD8+CD57+ cell expansion previously shown by flow cytometry. The sequenced sample consisted of sorted CD4+, CD8+, or CD8+CD57+ T cells (not recorded which) from PBMCs. This receptor was obtained from a human donor with aplastic anemia. The V and J genes are TRBV2 and TRBJ1-3, with TRBD1 matching over 10 bases. The CDR3 nucleotides read TGTGCCAGCAGGGAAGACAGGGGGCGTGGAAACACCATATATTTT. It codes for CASREDRGRGNTIYF. The full variable domain, in which reference TRBV2 and TRBJ1-3 provide the parts outside the CDR3, is EPEVTQTPSHQVTQMGQEVILRCVPISNHLYFYWYRQILGQKVEFLVSFYNNEISEKSEIFDDQFSVERPDGSNFTLKIRSTKLEDSAMYFCASREDRGRGNTIYFGEGSWLTVV.